Below are 20 T cell receptor beta chains sequenced from a single sample in a study of T cells in Graves' hyperthyroidism and ophthalmopathy. Amplification targeted TCR beta CDR3 regions from RNA transcripts. HTBI primers were used for first-round RT-PCR of the TCR CDR3. MiXCR, applied by TCRdb to the multiplex PCR reads, yields one record per CDR3 protein. The table includes over 250,000 distinct CDR3 sequences, over 15% detected once. Input material: blood. These receptors were collected from an older woman with Graves' ophthalmopathy.

This clonotype was recorded a few times. V is TRBV19 and J is TRBJ2-4; D is undetermined. V lost 7 bases and J lost 0, with 10 bases in between. The CDR3 sequence is 14 residues long. Germline CDR1 LNHDA, CDR2 SQIVND (reference sequence). CDR3 DNA: TGTGCCAGTATTGGTGGAGTAGCCAAAAACATTCAGTACTTC. Its translation is CASIGGVAKNIQYF. Complete variable domain (other parts from reference TRBV19 and TRBJ2-4): DGGITQSPKYLFRKEGQNVTLSCEQNLNHDAMYWYRQDPGQGLRLIYYSQIVNDFQKGDIAEGYSVSREKKESFPLTVTSAQKNPTAFYLCASIGGVAKNIQYFGAGTRLSVL.

The chain recombines TRBV28 with TRBJ2-6; D is undetermined. Trimming took 6 bases from V and 3 from J, leaving 6 bases between them. CDR3 length: 13 amino acids. Germline values: CDR1 MDHEN, CDR2 SYDVKM. As DNA, the CDR3 is TGTGCCAGCAGGGCCTTTGGGGCCAACGTCCTGACTTTC. It specifies CASRAFGANVLTF.

This clonotype was detected ten times or more. V is TRBV20-1 and J is TRBJ2-5, with D possibly matching TRBD2 (6 bases). CDR1 and CDR2 (germline): DFQATT, SNEGSKA (reference sequence). This CDR3 is 14 amino acids long. Trimming shortened V by 3 bases and J by 3 bases, and 14 bases separated the two germline ends. The CDR3 protein is CSARSNGREETQYF. The CDR3 DNA sequence: TGCAGTGCTAGGTCAAACGGGAGAGAAGAGACCCAGTACTTC.

The CDR3 sequence: CASRLKSYTF. The CDR3 DNA is TGTGCCAGCAGACTCAAGAGCTACACCTTC. The V gene is TRBV2, the J gene TRBJ1-2; D unclear. In germline, CDR1 is SNHLY, CDR2 FYNNEI. The CDR3 consists of 10 residues. V was trimmed by 6 bases and J by 9 bases, leaving 8 bases between them.

This clonotype was seen at least ten times. The chain recombines TRBV7-2 with TRBJ1-1, with 8 nucleotides matching TRBD1. This CDR3 comprises 12 residues. CDR1 and CDR2 from the germline V gene are SGHTA and FQGNSA. V dropped 3 bases and J dropped 11; count of bases not matched to a gene: 5. The CDR3 here is CASSFDRGIAFF. The CDR3 nucleotides are TGTGCCAGCAGCTTCGACAGGGGAATTGCTTTCTTT.

In its sample, this clonotype was seen a few times. The chain uses TRBV5-1 and TRBJ2-7, with a weak D call TRBD2 (6 bases). CDR1 and CDR2 from the germline V gene are SGHRS and YFSETQ. V was clipped by 0 bases and J by 2 bases, with 15 bases between them. The CDR3 loop spans 16 amino acids. CDR3 sequence (DNA): TGCGCCAGCAGCTTGGCCATTACGGGGGACCCCTACGAGCAGTACTTC. Protein: CASSLAITGDPYEQYF.

In this sample, this clonotype turned up a few times. This CDR3 reads CASSPPSGRVTDTQYF. The CDR3 DNA sequence: TGTGCCAGCTCACCTCCTAGCGGGAGGGTCACAGATACGCAGTATTTT. The chain uses TRBV18 and TRBJ2-3; 12 nucleotides line up with TRBD2. The CDR3 is 16 residues long. After removal of 3 bases from V and 2 bases from J, the junction contained 3 bases not matched to a gene. Germline V gene data show CDR1 as KGHSH and CDR2 as LQKENI.

This clonotype showed up many times. The chain uses TRBV20-1 and TRBJ1-6, with 7 nucleotides matching TRBD1. Germline loops: CDR1 DFQATT, CDR2 SNEGSKA (reference sequence). This CDR3 contains 15 residues. With V trimmed by 5 bases and J by 5 bases, 9 bases remained unmatched. The CDR3 here is CSASRPGGNNSPLHF. The CDR3 DNA is TGCAGTGCTTCCCGTCCAGGGGGAAATAATTCACCCCTCCACTTT.

This clonotype was picked up one time. This chain uses TRBV28 with TRBJ2-1; 15 bases align to TRBD2. The germline CDR1 and CDR2 sequences are MDHEN and SYDVKM. Trimming cost V 5 bases and J 8 bases; bases outside gene matches: 13. The CDR3 spans 18 residues. The CDR3 DNA follows: TGTGCCAGCAGTACGGGACTAGCGGGAGGCTTCGTGATGGATGAGCAGTTCTTC. Translating it yields CASSTGLAGGFVMDEQFF.

This clonotype was seen repeatedly, ten times or more. V is TRBV5-8 and J is TRBJ2-3; D gene unclear. The germline V gene encodes CDR1 SGHTS and CDR2 YDEGEE. The CDR3 has 18 residues. V lost 0 bases and J 6 bases, leaving 23 bases between the germline ends. The CDR3 sequence: CASSLAELKKSRLDTQYF. The CDR3 DNA reads as TGTGCCAGCAGCTTGGCTGAGTTGAAAAAAAGTCGACTCGATACGCAGTATTTT. The full variable domain, its missing parts supplied by reference TRBV5-8 and TRBJ2-3, is EAGVTQSPTHLIKTRGQQATLRCSPISGHTSVYWYQQALGLGLQFLLWYDEGEERNRGNFPPRFSGRQFPNYSSELNVNALELEDSALYLCASSLAELKKSRLDTQYFGPGTRLTVL.

The rearrangement links TRBV19 to TRBJ2-1, with 8 nucleotides matching TRBD2. Germline values: CDR1 LNHDA, CDR2 SQIVND (reference sequence). This CDR3 has 15 amino acids. J was trimmed by 0 bases and V by 5 bases; bases with no gene match: 3. The chain's CDR3 is CASSSGGASYNEQFF. The CDR3, as DNA: TGTGCCAGTAGTTCCGGGGGGGCCTCCTACAATGAGCAGTTCTTC.

This clonotype was observed a handful of times. The V call is TRBV5-4, the J call TRBJ2-7; TRBD1 might be the D (6 bases). Deletions cut 0 bases from V and 5 bases from J, with 12 bases between. The germline V gene has CDR1 SGHNT and CDR2 YYREEE (reference sequence). The CDR3 contains 14 residues. CDR3 coding DNA: TGTGCCAGCAGCTTGGTACAGGGCACGGACGAGCAGTACTTC. Translating it yields CASSLVQGTDEQYF.

This clonotype was found a few times. The chain joins TRBV19 to TRBJ2-2, with D perhaps TRBD1 (6 bases). Trimming stripped 6 bases from V and 1 base from J, with 12 bases between. The CDR3 has 15 residues. Germline CDR1 LNHDA, CDR2 SQIVND (reference sequence). The CDR3 here is CASSKRGMNTGELFF. The CDR3 DNA reads TGTGCCAGTAGCAAGAGGGGGATGAACACCGGGGAGCTGTTTTTT. Variable domain in full (rest from reference TRBV19 and TRBJ2-2): DGGITQSPKYLFRKEGQNVTLSCEQNLNHDAMYWYRQDPGQGLRLIYYSQIVNDFQKGDIAEGYSVSREKKESFPLTVTSAQKNPTAFYLCASSKRGMNTGELFFGEGSRLTVL.

Ten or more counts support this clonotype. V gene TRBV6-1 combines with J gene TRBJ2-5; D is uncertain. CDR3 size: 13 residues. Per germline, CDR1 MNHNS and CDR2 SASEGT. V was shortened by 8 bases and J by 2 bases, with 12 bases between the two germline ends. CDR3 loop: CASQKQRQETQYF. As DNA, the CDR3 is TGTGCCAGCCAGAAACAACGACAAGAGACCCAGTACTTC.

J is TRBJ2-3 and V is TRBV20-1; D possibly corresponds to TRBD2 (7 bases). Germline loops: CDR1 DFQATT, CDR2 SNEGSKA (reference sequence). There are 13 residues in the CDR3. Trimming pared 3 bases from V and 4 bases from J, leaving 11 bases between. The chain's CDR3 is CSARGGPADTQYF. The CDR3 bases are TGCAGTGCTAGGGGGGGGCCAGCAGATACGCAGTATTTT.

As to this clonotype: A much larger clone lies one base from this, so it may be a read error. The V and J genes are TRBV20-1 and TRBJ2-1, with D possibly TRBD1 on 6 matching bases. The CDR3 contains 17 residues. Deletions cut 1 base from V and 1 base from J, with 17 bases between. Germline lookup yields CDR1 DFQATT and CDR2 SNEGSKA (reference sequence). This CDR3 reads CSARVGQGIGSYNEQFF. In DNA, the CDR3 is TGCAGTGCTAGAGTGGGCCAGGGGATTGGGTCCTACAATGAGCAGTTCTTC.

The CDR3 region has the DNA TGTGCCAGCAGCCCGGGACAGGTCCTGGGCGACGAGCAGTACTTC. Its translation is CASSPGQVLGDEQYF. The chain joins TRBV5-6 to TRBJ2-7; 8 nucleotides align to TRBD1. CDR3 length: 15 amino acids. Trimming took 4 bases from V and 5 from J; bases not matched to a gene: 11. Germline CDR1 reads SGHDT; CDR2 reads YYEEEE.

The J gene is TRBJ1-2, the V gene TRBV6-1, with 7 bases identical to TRBD1. J was trimmed by 2 bases and V by 3 bases; bases with no gene match: 6. The CDR3 has 15 amino acids. Germline CDR1 is MNHNS and CDR2 is SASEGT. The CDR3 is CASSDRRQGNYGYTF. CDR3 sequence (DNA): TGTGCCAGCAGTGATAGAAGACAGGGAAACTATGGCTACACCTTC.

The chain is built from TRBV4-1 and TRBJ2-3; D is uncertain. Deletions cut 0 bases from V and 6 bases from J, with 13 bases between. The CDR3 spans 15 residues. The germline V gene has CDR1 MGHRA and CDR2 YSYEKL. The CDR3 is CASSQDQAVRDTQYF. The CDR3 DNA sequence: TGCGCCAGCAGCCAAGATCAAGCCGTGAGGGATACGCAGTATTTT.

In this sample, this clonotype turned up a few times. The chain combines TRBV5-1 with TRBJ1-2; 7 nucleotides match TRBD1. The length of the CDR3 is 15 residues. The germline gives CDR1 SGHRS, CDR2 YFSETQ. Trimming cost V 4 bases and J 4 bases; bases outside gene matches: 10. The CDR3 is CASSILGTGAYGYTF. In DNA form, the CDR3 reads TGCGCCAGCAGCATATTGGGAACAGGGGCCTATGGCTACACCTTC.